This T cell receptor (beta chain) stems from a study of regulatory dendritic cells for organ transplantation. Germline V lookup: CDR1 SGHKS, CDR2 YYEKEE (reference sequence). This CDR3 has 14 residues. The V end was cut by 7 bases, the J end by 3 bases, with 17 bases between. Study-level points and caveats: Mature dendritic cells appeared to drive more memory CD8+ clonal expansion than regulatory ones. Naive CD4+ and CD8+ repertoires were highly diverse; memory CD8+ was most oligoclonal. Among resting subsets, memory CD8+ cells contained the most alloreactive clonotypes.

About this clone: What it binds is unknown.

Allogeneic regulatory or mature dendritic cells were co-cultured for 5 days with CFSE-labeled sorted T cells at 1:10. Sequencing was performed with immunoSEQ multiplex PCR; in TCRdb, only in-frame clones are kept and a portion is missing. This table has more than 5,000 clones, about four fifths appearing once. Sequencing was carried out using memory CD8+ T cells from blood cultured with regulatory dendritic cells. The sample's subset: CD45RO+ memory T cells. This chain joins TRBV5-5 and TRBJ2-7; D call uncertain. This clonotype originated in a human donor in good health. DNA for the CDR3: TGTGCCAGCGGCCTGGACCCGGATTTCTACGAGCAGTACTTC. The encoded protein is CASGLDPDFYEQYF.